This entry lists 9 T cell receptor beta chains sequenced from one sample in a study of early T cells in non-severe SARS-CoV-2 infection. One entry per CDR3 protein, called by TCRdb with MiXCR from the 5' RACE reads. The sample shows tens of thousands of distinct CDR3 sequences, over 10% of them seen only once. The sequencing here drew on whole blood, taken at baseline. The source of these receptors is an adult who was a healthcare worker with PCR-confirmed SARS-CoV-2 infection or an uninfected control (not recorded which).

This clonotype was counted a few times. The CDR3 coding sequence is TGCGCCAGCAGCTTGGATGGGGGCGGATTTAATGAAAAACTGTTTTTT. This sequence encodes CASSLDGGGFNEKLFF. The V call is TRBV5-1, the J call TRBJ1-4, with a tentative D call TRBD1 (6 bases). Trimming took 0 bases from V and 4 from J, leaving 13 bases between them. Germline CDR1 is SGHRS and CDR2 is YFSETQ. CDR3 size: 16 residues.

The V call is TRBV5-1, the J call TRBJ1-4, with TRBD1 identical over 7 bases. V was clipped by 4 bases and J by 8 bases; unmatched bases: 5. The CDR3 spans 13 residues. In germline, CDR1 is SGHRS, CDR2 YFSETQ. CDR3 in amino acids: CASSRQGGEKLFF. In nucleotides, the CDR3 is TGCGCCAGCAGCAGACAGGGAGGAGAAAAACTGTTTTTT.

This clonotype was picked up many times. The chain has TRBV20-1 and TRBJ1-1; no firm D call. V dropped 8 bases and J dropped 1 base, with 11 bases sitting between them. The CDR3 loop spans 12 amino acids. Germline assignment: CDR1 DFQATT and CDR2 SNEGSKA (reference sequence). The chain's CDR3 is CSRFRANTEAFF. In DNA form, the CDR3 reads TGCAGTCGCTTCCGAGCGAACACTGAAGCTTTCTTT.

This clonotype occurred a few times. The genes are TRBV20-1 and TRBJ1-6, with D uncertain. V lost 2 bases and J 7 bases, leaving 6 bases between the germline ends. This CDR3 contains 12 residues. Germline V lookup: CDR1 DFQATT, CDR2 SNEGSKA (reference sequence). DNA of the CDR3: TGCAGTGCTAGACAGGTCAATTCACCCCTCCACTTT. Its translation: CSARQVNSPLHF.

In its sample, this clonotype was seen many times. J is TRBJ2-1 and V is TRBV20-1; D is possibly TRBD1 (6 bases). The ends were cut back, 3 bases at V and 1 base at J, with 16 bases in the middle. The CDR3 spans 16 residues. Germline values: CDR1 DFQATT, CDR2 SNEGSKA (reference sequence). This CDR3 is CSASMRGRRSYNEQFF. In nucleotides, the CDR3 is TGCAGTGCTAGTATGAGGGGGAGACGGTCCTACAATGAGCAGTTCTTC.

This clonotype showed up many times. This chain joins TRBV20-1 and TRBJ1-1; no clear D gene. Looked up from germline, CDR1 is DFQATT and CDR2 is SNEGSKA (reference sequence). Deletions cut 0 bases from V and 3 bases from J, with 14 bases between. The CDR3 consists of 15 residues. The CDR3 sequence: CSARDPREVDTEAFF. DNA for the CDR3: TGCAGTGCTAGAGATCCCCGGGAAGTTGACACTGAAGCTTTCTTT.

The genes are TRBV7-9 and TRBJ2-7; a possible D gene is TRBD2 (6 bases). CDR3 length: 16 residues. The germline V gene encodes CDR1 SEHNR and CDR2 FQNEAQ (reference sequence). The V and J ends lost 1 base and 0 bases respectively, with 13 bases between them. For the CDR3, the DNA is TGTGCCAGCAGCTTAGGATCGGGAGAGAGCTCCTACGAGCAGTACTTC. The encoded protein is CASSLGSGESSYEQYF.

This clonotype has just a few counts. The chain is built from TRBV13 and TRBJ1-6; D is unclear. The CDR3 contains 16 residues. Deletions cut 2 bases from V and 1 base from J, with 9 bases between. Per the germline V gene, CDR1 is PRHDT and CDR2 is FYEKMQ (reference sequence). CDR3 nucleotides: TGTGCCAGCAGCTTACGGGTAGGGTCCTATAATTCACCCCTCCACTTT. Its protein product is CASSLRVGSYNSPLHF.

The rearrangement links TRBV6-2 or TRBV6-3 to TRBJ2-2; D may be TRBD1 (6 bases). Trimming took off 6 bases at V and 2 bases at J, with 13 bases between the two ends. The CDR3 length is 15 residues. The germline CDR1 and CDR2 sequences are MNHEY and SVGEGT. The CDR3, as DNA: TGTGCCAGCAGCAGAAAACAGGGCAACACCGGGGAGCTGTTTTTT. This encodes CASSRKQGNTGELFF.